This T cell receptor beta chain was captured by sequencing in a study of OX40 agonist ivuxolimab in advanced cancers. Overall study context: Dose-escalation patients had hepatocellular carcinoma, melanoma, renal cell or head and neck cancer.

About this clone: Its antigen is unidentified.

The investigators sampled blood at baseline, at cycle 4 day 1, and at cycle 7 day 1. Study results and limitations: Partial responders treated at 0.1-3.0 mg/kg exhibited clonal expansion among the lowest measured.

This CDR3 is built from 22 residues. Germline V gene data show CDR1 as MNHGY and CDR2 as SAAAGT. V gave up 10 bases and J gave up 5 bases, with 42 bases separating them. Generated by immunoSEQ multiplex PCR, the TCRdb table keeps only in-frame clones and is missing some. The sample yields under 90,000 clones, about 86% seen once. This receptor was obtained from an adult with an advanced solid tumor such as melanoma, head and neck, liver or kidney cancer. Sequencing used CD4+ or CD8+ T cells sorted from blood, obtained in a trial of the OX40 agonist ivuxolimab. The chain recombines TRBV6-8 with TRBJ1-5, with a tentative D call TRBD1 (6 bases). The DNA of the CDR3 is TGTGCCAAGCTAGGTGAAAACAGGGAAAGACCTTACGACACCACGGGGGATCAGCCCCAGCATTTT. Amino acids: CAKLGENRERPYDTTGDQPQHF.